A single TCR beta chain is shown here with its context. What it binds is unknown. CDR3 length equals 15 residues. The germline V and J ends were trimmed by 3 bases and 1 base, with 12 bases remaining between them. The germline gives CDR1 ENHRY, CDR2 SYGVKD. These data come from a study of cytomegalovirus exposure and HLA in healthy donors. 13 Jbeta primers and 60 Vbeta primers were used for the PCR. Clones were read by immunoSEQ multiplex PCR, and TCRdb kept only the in-frame ones, dropping some. The profile shows 150,000 to 200,000 clones, 70% to 80% of them singletons. Study results and limitations: It was taken for granted in presence/absence analyses that sequencing depth across donors was roughly uniform. Among the sequence variants, a highly shared cluster was likely an artifact of sequencing.

The specimen was PBMCs. This TCR was sampled from a middle-aged woman in good health and CMV-seronegative. The chain is built from TRBV10-3 and TRBJ1-1, with D maybe TRBD1 (6 bases). The CDR3: CAISDLTGANTEAFF. CDR3 nucleotide sequence: TGTGCCATCAGTGACTTGACAGGTGCGAACACTGAAGCTTTCTTT.